This TCR beta chain was found in a study of blood T cell repertoires in COVID-19. Only in-frame clones appear in the TCRdb table, and some are missing; sequencing was by immunoSEQ multiplex PCR. The sample has over 90,000 clones, roughly 86% seen once. This CDR3 is 16 amino acids long. Germline V gene data show CDR1 as LGHNA and CDR2 as YNFKEQ. Trimming at V came to 0 bases and at J to 3 bases, leaving 5 bases not matched to a gene. This clone came up a few times. The source of this sequence is a man aged 35 to 55 with active or convalescent COVID-19. V and J are TRBV4-2 and TRBJ2-7; the match to TRBD2 covers 10 bases. Sequenced: peripheral blood. The DNA for the CDR3 is TGTGCCAGCAGCCAAGAACTAGCGGGGATATACTACGAGCAGTACTTC. Translated: CASSQELAGIYYEQYF.